This T cell receptor (beta chain) was sequenced in a study of T cells in Graves' hyperthyroidism and ophthalmopathy. This CDR3 spans 15 amino acids. Germline V CDR1 and CDR2: GTSNPN, SVGIG (reference sequence). V was cut by 2 bases and J by 5 bases, with 18 bases left in between. Exclusion followed for patients with uncontrolled infection, other autoimmune disease, pregnancy or lactation. A word on this clonotype: A much larger clone is a single base away; this may be a read error.

It was RNA transcripts that yielded the amplified TCR beta CDR3 regions. TCR CDR3 regions were first amplified by RT-PCR with HTBI primers. TCRdb reprocessed the multiplex PCR reads with MiXCR, giving one entry per CDR3 protein. The sample lists about 600,000 distinct CDR3 sequences; over 12% were seen once. The V gene is TRBV30, the J gene TRBJ2-5, with D tentatively TRBD2 (5 bases). The TCR sequence derives from a woman under 30 with Graves' ophthalmopathy. The specimen sequenced was blood. Here the CDR3 reads CAWSPMLGLGETQYF. The CDR3, as DNA: TGTGCCTGGAGTCCAATGCTAGGACTTGGGGAGACCCAGTACTTC.